A selection of T cell receptor beta chains follows, all from one sample in a study of shared clonotypes between healthy human individuals. Sequencing used immunoSEQ multiplex PCR; TCRdb keeps in-frame clones, though not all of them. Here the sample spans more than 1,200,000 clones, 98% being singletons. Sequencing was carried out using naive CD4+ T cells sorted from blood. These receptors were obtained from a man aged 25-40 years in good health. Each CDR3 is given with its conserved first and last residue. D genes are given only for firm matches. Clone size is shown for a subset of rows, as once, few, many or a class of expanded clone.

j_call cdr3_length clone_size v_call d_call cdr3_aa cdr3_nt
TRBJ2-7 15 . TRBV7-6 TRBD2 CASSLALAGESEQYF TGTGCCAGCAGCTTAGCACTAGCGGGAGAAAGCGAGCAGTACTTC
TRBJ2-7 12 . TRBV5-1 . CASSSQGRQQYF TGCGCCAGCAGCTCCCAGGGTAGGCAGCAGTACTTC
TRBJ1-4 13 once TRBV6-1 . CASSEVQGEKLFF TGTGCCAGCAGTGAAGTGCAGGGGGAAAAACTGTTTTTT
TRBJ1-1 13 . TRBV2 . CASRWGTNTEAFF TGTGCCAGCCGCTGGGGGACGAACACTGAAGCTTTCTTT
TRBJ2-3 14 . TRBV9 TRBD2 CASSSSGTTDTQYF TGTGCCAGCAGCTCTAGCGGTACTACAGATACGCAGTATTTT
TRBJ2-7 14 . TRBV5-1 TRBD1 CASRAGTGGIEQYF TGCGCCAGCAGAGCCGGGACAGGGGGCATCGAGCAGTACTTC
TRBJ2-5 14 once TRBV5-1 . CASNLQGGQETQYF TGCGCCAGCAACCTACAGGGAGGACAAGAGACCCAGTACTTC
TRBJ1-5 19 once TRBV1 . CTSSQARTGGPHDNQPQHF TGCACCAGCAGCCAAGCCAGGACAGGGGGACCCCACGACAATCAGCCCCAGCATTTT
TRBJ2-3 15 . TRBV5-4 TRBD1 CASSLTGQGTDTQYF TGTGCCAGCAGCTTAACGGGACAGGGCACAGATACGCAGTATTTT
TRBJ1-2 14 . TRBV28 . CASSFVQPNYGYTF TGTGCCAGCAGTTTCGTTCAGCCTAACTATGGCTACACCTTC
TRBJ2-7 13 . TRBV6-5 . CASSLGATYEQYF TGTGCCAGCTCCTTAGGGGCTACCTACGAGCAGTACTTC
TRBJ1-3 13 . TRBV5-6 . CASSLFPGNTIYF TGTGCCAGCAGCTTGTTTCCTGGAAACACCATATATTTT
TRBJ2-7 15 . TRBV6-5 TRBD2 CASSSRLAGAYEQYF TGTGCCAGCAGTTCGCGGCTAGCGGGTGCCTACGAGCAGTACTTC
TRBJ2-7 15 . TRBV7-2 . CASSLMGTAAYEQYF TGTGCCAGCAGCTTAATGGGGACGGCCGCCTACGAGCAGTACTTC
TRBJ2-3 15 . TRBV27 TRBD2 CASSFGGRITDTQYF TGTGCCAGCAGTTTTGGCGGGAGGATCACAGATACGCAGTATTTT
TRBJ1-4 15 . TRBV14 TRBD1 CASSRFRDSREKLFF TGTGCCAGCAGCCGATTCCGGGACAGTCGTGAAAAACTGTTTTTT
TRBJ2-1 15 . TRBV14 . CASSHRRRAHNEQFF TGTGCCAGCAGCCATCGGCGGAGGGCTCACAATGAGCAGTTCTTC
TRBJ1-2 16 . TRBV28 TRBD1 CASSLSGQGSLYGYTF TGTGCCAGCAGTTTATCGGGACAGGGGTCTCTTTATGGCTACACCTTC
TRBJ2-7 13 . TRBV6-6 . CASSHRTVYEQYF TGTGCCAGCAGCCATCGGACGGTCTACGAGCAGTACTTC
TRBJ2-3 13 . TRBV18 . CASFPGGTDTQYF TGTGCCAGCTTCCCAGGGGGCACAGATACGCAGTATTTT
TRBJ1-2 13 . TRBV5-8 . CASSFYLTHGYTF TGTGCCAGCAGCTTTTATCTCACCCATGGCTACACCTTC
TRBJ2-5 15 . TRBV9 TRBD2 CASSVALAGKETQYF TGTGCCAGCAGCGTAGCTTTAGCGGGAAAAGAGACCCAGTACTTC
TRBJ1-1 14 . TRBV7-2 . CASSRSQNRAEAFF TGTGCCAGCAGCAGATCACAGAATAGGGCTGAAGCTTTCTTT
TRBJ2-7 13 . TRBV6-5 . CASSYDPVGEQYF TGTGCCAGCAGTTACGACCCTGTCGGCGAGCAGTACTTC
TRBJ2-3 13 . TRBV7-2 . CASSPRVADTQYF TGTGCCAGCAGCCCCCGAGTGGCAGATACGCAGTATTTT
TRBJ1-2 16 . TRBV7-9 TRBD1 CASSTGTGPSLYGYTF TGTGCCAGCAGCACAGGGACAGGGCCCTCCCTATATGGCTACACCTTC
TRBJ2-5 15 . TRBV7-2 . CASSLIRASQETQYF TGTGCCAGCAGCTTAATCAGGGCTTCCCAGGAGACCCAGTACTTC
TRBJ2-1 14 . TRBV11-2 . CASSLVRSYNEQFF TGTGCCAGCAGCTTAGTACGGTCCTACAATGAGCAGTTCTTC
TRBJ2-1 15 . TRBV19 . CASSMGSTFYNEQFF TGTGCCAGTAGTATGGGCAGTACGTTTTACAATGAGCAGTTCTTC
TRBJ2-1 13 . TRBV6-6 . CASSPSPYNEQFF TGTGCCAGCAGCCCTAGCCCCTACAATGAGCAGTTCTTC
TRBJ1-1 15 . TRBV13 TRBD1 CASSPMTGPNTEAFF TGTGCCAGCAGCCCAATGACAGGGCCGAACACTGAAGCTTTCTTT
TRBJ2-5 14 . TRBV30 . CAWSPLVGRETQYF TGTGCCTGGAGCCCCCTTGTAGGGCGGGAGACCCAGTACTTC
TRBJ2-7 13 . TRBV27 . CASSYTGILQQYF TGTGCCAGCAGTTACACAGGGATTCTGCAGCAGTACTTC
TRBJ2-1 16 . TRBV19 TRBD2 CASSILAGTGDNEQFF TGTGCCAGTAGCATACTAGCGGGAACCGGGGACAATGAGCAGTTCTTC
TRBJ2-1 11 . TRBV12-5 . CASALYNEQFF TGTGCTAGTGCCCTTTACAATGAGCAGTTCTTC
TRBJ1-4 16 few TRBV6-1 . CASSAGRSATNEKLFF TGTGCCAGCAGTGCTGGTAGGAGCGCAACTAATGAAAAACTGTTTTTT
TRBJ2-7 15 . TRBV6-1 TRBD1 CASSQQGARSDEQYF TGTGCCAGCAGCCAACAGGGGGCGCGGTCAGACGAGCAGTACTTC
TRBJ2-1 15 . TRBV6-1 . CASSVEGQGRSEQFF TGTGCCAGCAGTGTAGAAGGTCAGGGGAGGTCTGAGCAGTTCTTC